This T cell receptor beta chain was profiled in a study of tumor T cells in aggressive B-cell lymphoma. Germline CDR1 reads SGHTA; CDR2 reads FQGTGA. Trimming removed 5 bases at V and 9 bases at J, with 13 bases between. The CDR3 loop spans 13 amino acids. TCRdb keeps only in-frame clones here, not all; method: immunoSEQ multiplex PCR. Here the sample spans approximately 11,000 clones, roughly 91% being singletons. This clone is a singleton in its sample. Sequenced: tumor tissue. The chain is built from TRBV7-3 and TRBJ2-2, with D uncertain. This clonotype originated in an adult with diffuse large B cell lymphoma. The CDR3 nucleotides are TGTGCCAGCAGCCCAACCTCTGGCTGGGAGCTGTTTTTT. Translated, it gives CASSPTSGWELFF.